A single T cell receptor (beta chain) is shown here with its context. Its antigen remains unidentified. Libraries of TRB cDNA were made by 5' RACE and carried UMIs. TCRdb re-called the 5' RACE reads; one entry per CDR3 protein, DNA not given. The sample has some 53,000 distinct CDR3 sequences; the top ten hold around 0.6%. This sample was included in a study of CXCR3-negative and CXCR3-positive naive CD8 T cells. CDR3 length: 16 amino acids. Germline CDR1 and CDR2: SGHDT and YYEEEE. Overall study findings and caveats: High diversity, comparable across both naive subsets, contrasted with much lower diversity in memory CD8+ cells. Most assays used freshly isolated PBMCs, as cryopreservation partially reduced CXCR3. A higher hydrophobicity marked the TRB CDR3s of CXCR3-positive naive cells versus CXCR3-negative naive cells. The TRBV-TRBJ usage of naive CXCR3-negative and CXCR3-positive cells was similar, but that of memory cells differed.

Among CD8+ T cells, naive ones were CD45RO-CCR7+CD27+CD95-. The sample consisted of naive CXCR3+ CD8+ T cells from blood. Subset of the sample: CD45RO-CCR7+CD27+CD95- naive CD8+ T cells expressing CXCR3 (TNR3+). V usage is TRBV5-6 and J usage is TRBJ2-7. This sequence was found in a human donor in good health. Some clones in this sample may be carry-over from other donors' samples. The CDR3 region is CASSLNLENLGVEQYF.